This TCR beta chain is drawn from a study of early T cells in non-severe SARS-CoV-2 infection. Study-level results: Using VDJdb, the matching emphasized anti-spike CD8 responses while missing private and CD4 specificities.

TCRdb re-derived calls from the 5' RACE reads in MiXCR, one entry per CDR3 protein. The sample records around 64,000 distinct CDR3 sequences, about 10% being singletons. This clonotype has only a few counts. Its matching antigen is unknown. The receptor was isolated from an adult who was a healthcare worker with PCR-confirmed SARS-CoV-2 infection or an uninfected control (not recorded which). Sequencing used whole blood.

CDR3 in DNA: TGCAGTGCAGCCCCGGGTGGCTACGAGCAGTACTTC. Residues: CSAAPGGYEQYF. V gene TRBV20-1 combines with J gene TRBJ2-7; D gene unclear. In germline, CDR1 is DFQATT, CDR2 SNEGSKA (reference sequence). This CDR3 is built from 12 residues. V lost 6 bases to trimming and J lost 3 bases, with 12 bases between them.